This entry lists 21 T cell receptor beta chains sequenced from one sample in a study of T cells in Graves' hyperthyroidism and ophthalmopathy. TCR beta CDR3 regions were amplified from RNA transcripts. Carried out on the TCR CDR3, a first-round RT-PCR used the HTBI primer set. TCRdb re-called the multiplex PCR reads through MiXCR, storing one row per CDR3 protein. The sample consists of hundreds of thousands of distinct CDR3 sequences, around 20% of them appearing once. Material: blood. The receptor set was obtained from a man between 45 and 60 years old with Graves' ophthalmopathy.

The rearrangement links TRBV19 to TRBJ2-7, with 8 positions matching TRBD2. CDR3 length equals 15 residues. With V trimmed by 6 bases and J by 3 bases, 10 bases remained unmatched. The germline CDR1 and CDR2 sequences are LNHDA and SQIVND (reference sequence). This CDR3 reads CASSPLAGGGYEQYF. The CDR3 DNA follows: TGTGCCAGTAGCCCCCTAGCGGGCGGAGGCTACGAGCAGTACTTC.

This clonotype appeared once. The genes are TRBV28 and TRBJ1-1; D not resolved. V dropped 7 bases and J dropped 6 bases, with 12 bases sitting between them. There are 12 residues in the CDR3. Germline-derived CDR1 and CDR2 are MDHEN and SYDVKM. The CDR3: CASTLEGAEAFF. In DNA form, the CDR3 reads TGTGCCAGCACCTTAGAGGGAGCTGAAGCTTTCTTT.

Many counts were recorded for this clonotype. The V gene is TRBV28, the J gene TRBJ2-7; 7 nucleotides line up with TRBD1. CDR1 and CDR2 (germline): MDHEN, SYDVKM. Trimming removed 6 bases from V and 5 bases from J; junction bases left unmatched: 19. The CDR3 consists of 17 residues. The CDR3 coding sequence is TGTGCCAGCAGCCGAAGAACATCCGCACAGGGGTGGAACGAGCAGTACTTC. It is translated as CASSRRTSAQGWNEQYF. The entire variable domain, with the rest obtained from reference TRBV28 and TRBJ2-7, is as follows: DVKVTQSSRYLVKRTGEKVFLECVQDMDHENMFWYRQDPGLGLRLIYFSYDVKMKEKGDIPEGYSVSREKKERFSLILESASTNQTSMYLCASSRRTSAQGWNEQYFGPGTRLTVT.

This clonotype came up many times. CDR3 bases: TGTGCCAGCAGCTTAGCCAGCCCAGATACGCAGTATTTT. This translates into CASSLASPDTQYF. V is TRBV7-9 and J is TRBJ2-3; D uncertain. Per the germline V gene, CDR1 is SEHNR and CDR2 is FQNEAQ (reference sequence). The CDR3 loop spans 13 amino acids. Trimming pared 0 bases from V and 4 bases from J, leaving 5 bases between.

This clonotype was seen many times. The chain couples TRBV14 to TRBJ1-1; D gene unclear. This CDR3 is 13 amino acids long. V lost 3 bases and J 0 bases, leaving 5 bases between the germline ends. Germline V gives CDR1 SGHDN, CDR2 FVKESK. CDR3 nucleotides: TGTGCCAGCAGCCAGGCACTGAACACTGAAGCTTTCTTT. Its translation is CASSQALNTEAFF.

Many counts were recorded for this clonotype. This chain links TRBV4-2 with TRBJ1-2; 9 nucleotides align to TRBD1. Trimming cost V 0 bases and J 5 bases; bases outside gene matches: 7. The CDR3 sequence is 16 residues long. Per germline, CDR1 LGHNA and CDR2 YNFKEQ. CDR3 in amino acids: CASSQDKTGGKYGYTF. DNA of the CDR3: TGTGCCAGCAGCCAAGATAAAACAGGGGGCAAGTATGGCTACACCTTC.

This clonotype was detected a few times. CDR3 in amino acids: CASSLDRGGSPLHF. In DNA form, the CDR3 reads TGTGCCAGCAGCCTCGACAGGGGTGGTTCACCCCTCCACTTT. The rearrangement joins TRBV3-1 to TRBJ1-6; 8 nucleotides agree with TRBD1. In germline, CDR1 is LGHDT, CDR2 YNNKEL (reference sequence). The CDR3 covers 14 residues. V was pared by 4 bases and J by 9 bases, with 5 bases of the junction left unmatched.

This clonotype was picked up many times. The chain uses TRBV5-6 and TRBJ2-3; 8 nucleotides align to TRBD2. The junction had 12 bases not matched to a gene; V was cut back by 6 bases and J by 6 bases. There are 15 residues in the CDR3. Germline V gene sequence: CDR1 SGHDT, CDR2 YYEEEE. In DNA form, the CDR3 reads TGTGCCAGCACCCCCGGCGCGGGAGGTAAGGATACGCAGTATTTT. Translating gives CASTPGAGGKDTQYF.

Many counts were recorded for this clonotype. This rearrangement joins TRBV6-1 to TRBJ1-1; D might be TRBD1 (5 bases). Trimming shortened V by 6 bases and J by 4 bases, and 15 bases separated the two germline ends. There are 14 residues in the CDR3. Germline values: CDR1 MNHNS, CDR2 SASEGT. The CDR3 loop is CASSVDSTSTEAFF. Here the CDR3 DNA reads TGTGCCAGCAGCGTTGACAGTACAAGCACTGAAGCTTTCTTT.

The chain recombines TRBV7-9 with TRBJ1-2; D is uncertain. With 5 bases removed from V and 4 bases from J, the gap between germline ends came to 8 bases. The CDR3 totals 12 residues. Germline values: CDR1 SEHNR, CDR2 FQNEAQ (reference sequence). Here the CDR3 DNA reads TGTGCCAGCAGCCGCGGGAGCTATGGCTACACCTTC. It yields the protein CASSRGSYGYTF.

This clonotype was observed many times. The chain couples TRBV27 to TRBJ2-7; 7 bases are shared with TRBD1. V shed 3 bases and J 0 bases; nucleotides not matched to a gene: 8. The germline V gene has CDR1 MNHEY and CDR2 SMNVEV (reference sequence). The CDR3 totals 16 residues. This CDR3 is CASSLGTGASSYEQYF. CDR3 in DNA: TGTGCCAGCAGTTTGGGAACAGGGGCGAGCTCCTACGAGCAGTACTTC.

This clonotype was counted a few times. The CDR3 DNA sequence: TGTGCCACCAGCAGAGATGTGTTAGGGACAGAGGATCAGCCCCAGCATTTT. Translating gives CATSRDVLGTEDQPQHF. This chain joins TRBV15 and TRBJ1-5, with 7 bases fitting TRBD1. The ends lost 0 bases at V and 5 bases at J; junction bases unmatched: 10. CDR1 is LNHNV and CDR2 is YYDKDF in the germline V gene (reference sequence). The CDR3 has 17 amino acids.

This clonotype occurred a few times. The V gene is TRBV5-1, the J gene TRBJ2-7; 8 bases line up with TRBD1. The CDR3 loop spans 17 amino acids. Germline assignment: CDR1 SGHRS and CDR2 YFSETQ. V was clipped by 1 base and J by 2 bases; unmatched bases: 11. The CDR3 loop reads CASSLWGGQGTAYEQYF. The CDR3 nucleotides read TGCGCCAGCAGCTTGTGGGGTGGACAGGGCACCGCCTACGAGCAGTACTTC.

V usage is TRBV6-5 and J usage is TRBJ2-2; 8 bases fit TRBD1. This CDR3 is 15 amino acids long. Germline assignment: CDR1 MNHEY and CDR2 SVGAGI. With 4 bases clipped from V and 4 bases from J, the junction kept 5 bases outside the gene matches. Here the CDR3 reads CASSLWTGSTGELFF. In nucleotides, the CDR3 is TGTGCCAGCAGTTTGTGGACAGGGAGCACCGGGGAGCTGTTTTTT.

This clonotype was seen repeatedly, ten times or more. The chain couples TRBV2 to TRBJ1-6, with 7 bases matching TRBD1. Germline V lookup: CDR1 SNHLY, CDR2 FYNNEI. The CDR3 has 16 amino acids. The J segment lost 8 bases and the V segment lost 8 bases, leaving 15 bases of the junction unmatched. The CDR3 DNA follows: TGTGCCAGCGTCAAAGGAGGAGGGGGCGGTCATTCACCCCTCCACTTT. The encoded protein is CASVKGGGGGHSPLHF.

Many counts were recorded for this clonotype. The chain recombines TRBV19 with TRBJ1-5; possibly TRBD1 for D (5 bases). V lost 5 bases, J lost 2 bases, and 10 bases lay in between. Germline V gives CDR1 LNHDA, CDR2 SQIVND (reference sequence). This CDR3 spans 14 amino acids. The CDR3 sequence: CASSFREGNQPQHF. DNA of the CDR3: TGTGCCAGTAGTTTCAGGGAAGGCAATCAGCCCCAGCATTTT.

This clonotype was counted ten times or more. The genes are TRBV7-9 and TRBJ2-2; D might be TRBD2 (5 bases). The V gene lost 1 base and the J gene lost 6 bases, with 15 bases spanning the gap. This CDR3 is 16 amino acids long. Germline V gene lookup returns CDR1 SEHNR and CDR2 FQNEAQ (reference sequence). CDR3 residues: CASSLDMAGAAGELFF. The CDR3, as DNA: TGTGCCAGCAGCTTAGATATGGCGGGCGCGGCCGGGGAGCTGTTTTTT.

In its sample, this clonotype was seen many times. The chain joins TRBV2 to TRBJ1-5, with D hard to call. Germline lookup yields CDR1 SNHLY and CDR2 FYNNEI. This CDR3 has 14 amino acids. V shed 3 bases and J shed 2 bases, with 8 bases lying between them. CDR3 residues: CASSDRKGNQPQHF. The DNA of the CDR3 is TGTGCCAGCAGTGATAGGAAAGGCAATCAGCCCCAGCATTTT.

This clonotype was observed a handful of times. This chain connects TRBV4-1 to TRBJ2-7; D remains ambiguous. This CDR3 contains 15 residues. The V gene lost 0 bases and the J gene lost 2 bases, with 11 bases spanning the gap. CDR1 and CDR2 (germline): MGHRA, YSYEKL. The CDR3 nucleotides read TGCGCCAGCAGCCAAGAAAAGGTCAGCACCTACGAGCAGTACTTC. It yields the protein CASSQEKVSTYEQYF.

This clonotype was counted only a few times. This chain uses TRBV9 with TRBJ2-1; D might be TRBD2 (6 bases). The CDR3 loop spans 18 amino acids. Germline V gene data show CDR1 as SGDLS and CDR2 as YYNGEE. With 3 bases removed from V and 0 bases from J, the gap between germline ends came to 19 bases. CDR3 DNA sequence: TGTGCCAGCAGCGCTCGTCCCGAACTAGCCGCCTCCTACAATGAGCAGTTCTTC. Translating it yields CASSARPELAASYNEQFF.

In this sample, this clonotype turned up many times. The CDR3 region has the DNA TGTGCCAGCAGCACCCACTACGGACAGTTCAAGGAAGAGACCCAGTACTTC. Translating gives CASSTHYGQFKEETQYF. The rearrangement joins TRBV7-9 to TRBJ2-5; TRBD1 is a possible D gene (6 bases). With 5 bases removed from V and 3 bases from J, the gap between germline ends came to 22 bases. The CDR3 has 17 amino acids. Germline assignment: CDR1 SEHNR and CDR2 FQNEAQ (reference sequence).